This record looks at one TCR beta chain sequence and its context. This receptor's antigen is unknown. Base-call qualities are not available, and no considerably larger clone is one nucleotide away. This sample was included in a study of shared clonotypes between healthy human individuals (dated by TCRdb to 2018 to 2021). Regarding the research as a whole: A few men and a couple of women, aged 18 to 49 years, made up the cohort. For each donor, CD4 naive and CD4 memory were each given three plates, CD8 naive was given two plates, and CD8 memory was given one plate. Blood TCR repertoires of roughly 5 healthy adults were deeply sequenced to estimate repertoire size and the extent of clonotype sharing between individuals. Different laboratories and diverse techniques were used to prepare libraries and sequence TCR repertoires, to increase sequencing depth and limit assay-specific biases. Leukapheresis yielded between about 0.94 and 10 billion PBMCs per donor.

Trimming takes 6 bases from V and 9 bases from J, and the germline ends sit 21 bases apart. The germline V gene encodes CDR1 WNHNN and CDR2 SYGVQD (reference sequence). There are 15 amino acids in the CDR3, from cysteine to phenylalanine inclusive. Only the CDR3 portion is preserved as DNA: 45 bases, with reading frame beginning at the first base. TCR CDR3 regions were amplified from genomic DNA by multiplex PCR using the deep immunoSEQ assay. Extracted genomic DNA from each cell subset was spread evenly across all wells of several immunoSEQ 96-well plates, with each plate serving as a replicate. For sorted subsets, around 200 ng genomic DNA, equal to 30,000 to 35,000 T cell genomes, was loaded into each replicate PCR. Purified libraries were measured with a Qubit 3.0 fluorometer, size-checked on a Bioanalyzer 2100, and measured again with the KAPA Library Quantification kit. Every immunoSEQ 96-well plate was sequenced on a separate single-read 150-cycle Illumina NextSeq 550 flow cell. Per the source publication's procedure: Because the immunoSEQ output included only junctional sequences and no quality scores, the filtering could not be the same as the filtering used for full-length reads. Sequences were annotated with PyIR, a Python wrapper for IgBLAST v1.9, using IMGT germline references to assign V/J genes and CDR3. Any read was removed if the V/J assignment was weak (E-value above 1e-6), the CDR3 was missing, or the read contained stop codons, out-of-frame junctions, or ambiguous translated residues. V3J clonotypes were defined as sequences sharing the same inferred V gene, J gene, and CDR3 amino acid sequence. The percentage overlap between two repertoires was calculated by dividing the number of shared unique clonotypes by the size of the smaller repertoire. RTK rarefaction, the Chao1 estimator, and Recon v2.1 estimates of unobserved clonotypes were used to assess repertoire richness. For all TCRbeta clonotypes obtained by the gDNA method from four donors, generation probabilities were computed with OLGA. TCRdb stores this immuneACCESS table with in-frame sequences only. Part of the clones is absent; in the studies checked, under half of the shortfall reflects unresolved V genes, and no reason is known for the rest. V and J calls and clone size come straight from that table; D and trimming were deduced from the DNA. Counted in this sample were around 2.5 million clones; 93% of them appeared once. The ten biggest clones cover 0.36% of the sample.

Donors were healthy HIV-negative adults with no recently reported acute infections or vaccinations. Every donor was a Caucasian adult residing in Nashville, Tennessee, USA. CD4+ T cells were enriched through magnetic negative selection, after which naive cells were positively selected on CD45RA and the remaining negative fraction served as the memory subset. After blood collection by leukapheresis, PBMCs were isolated using Ficoll-Histopaque density gradient centrifugation and then cryopreserved in the vapor phase of liquid nitrogen. Purity and quantity of every magnetically sorted T cell population were checked by analytical flow cytometry. Each sorted fraction had its genomic DNA isolated and then quantified by UV absorbance on a Nanodrop 2000c. Paper-wide results and their limitations: Sampling was restricted to blood, and TCR repertoires in tissues likely differ from the TCR repertoires found in blood. Compared with non-shared clonotypes, clonotypes shared by all four sorted-subset donors had higher generation probabilities. Because the study included only a small number of donors, the genetic and exposure-history diversity represented was limited. Naive subsets generally had larger estimated clonotype richness than memory subsets. Across a few donors, roughly 5.1% of naive CD4, roughly 3.4% of naive CD8, 2.3% of memory CD4, and roughly 0.4% of memory CD8 clonotypes were shared. Even with the large sequencing depth, rarefaction of the sorted-subset datasets indicated that sequencing was incomplete. Pairwise subsampling led to the expectation that sequencing depth would affect the degree of clonotype sharing among donors.

The origin of this receptor is a man aged 18 to 29 in good health. Some clones in this sample may be carry-over from other donors' samples. Sequencing was performed on naive CD4+ T cells from PBMCs. According to the study, the label for this sample's cell subset or site signals: CD45RA+ positively selected. The rearrangement combines TRBV10-1 with TRBJ1-5; TRBD1 might be the D gene, on 6 matching bases. At the DNA level, the sequence is TGCGCCAGCAGCGCCAGGACAGCATGTTATATGCCCCAGCATTTT. Its translation reads: CASSARTACYMPQHF.